The 29 T cell receptor beta chains below all came from one sample that was sequenced in a study of CD8+ T cells in alopecia areata. Extraction and reverse transcription of RNA yielded cDNA as the sequencing template. Data came from immunoSEQ multiplex PCR; TCRdb stores just in-frame clones and leaves some out. The table shows 150,000 or so clones, with roughly 52% occurring only once. Treatment denoted: oral pan-JAK inhibitor, 5-10 mg twice daily. The input for sequencing was CD8+ T cells sorted from blood, taken at week 4, from a patient treated with tofacitinib. These receptors came from a human donor with alopecia areata.

This chain uses TRBV7-9 with TRBJ2-1, with unresolved D. The V end was cut by 6 bases, the J end by 2 bases, with 17 bases between. This CDR3 spans 16 amino acids. Germline assignment: CDR1 SEHNR and CDR2 FQNEAQ (reference sequence). The CDR3 reads CASRPHPGLPYNEQFF. The CDR3 DNA is TGTGCCAGCAGGCCCCACCCGGGTCTACCCTACAATGAGCAGTTCTTC.

This chain joins TRBV7-2 and TRBJ2-1; D call uncertain. This CDR3 comprises 13 residues. The germline V gene has CDR1 SGHTA and CDR2 FQGNSA. V was pared by 5 bases and J by 5 bases, with 10 bases between. CDR3 amino acids: CASSARWNNEQFF. Here the CDR3 DNA reads TGTGCCAGCAGCGCCCGGTGGAACAATGAGCAGTTCTTC.

The J gene is TRBJ2-2, the V gene TRBV19, with D unresolved. V was cut by 1 base and J by 5 bases, with 2 bases left in between. The CDR3 is made up of 12 amino acids. Germline V lookup: CDR1 LNHDA, CDR2 SQIVND (reference sequence). The DNA for the CDR3 is TGTGCCAGTAGTATAGCAACCGGGGAGCTGTTTTTT. Translation gives CASSIATGELFF.

V usage is TRBV7-6 and J usage is TRBJ2-3; TRBD2 aligns across 13 bases. This CDR3 has 17 residues. V dropped 5 bases and J dropped 6; count of bases not matched to a gene: 11. Germline CDR1 and CDR2: SGHVS and FNYEAQ. In nucleotides, the CDR3 is TGTGCCAGCAGCACAGGGACTAGCGGGGCCTACAAGGATACGCAGTATTTT. It specifies CASSTGTSGAYKDTQYF.

V is TRBV30 and J is TRBJ2-6; TRBD1 might be the D (5 bases). With 0 bases removed from V and 4 bases from J, the gap between germline ends came to 7 bases. The CDR3 has 14 residues. Germline V gene data show CDR1 as GTSNPN and CDR2 as SVGIG (reference sequence). In DNA form, the CDR3 reads TGTGCCTGGAGTGTAGGGGCCGGGGCCAACGTCCTGACTTTC. This codes for CAWSVGAGANVLTF. Together with reference TRBV30 and TRBJ2-6, the CDR3 gives the full variable domain: SQTIHQWPATLVQPVGSPLSLECTVEGTSNPNLYWYRQAAGRGLQLLFYSVGIGQISSEVPQNLSASRPQDRQFILSSKKLLLSDSGFYLCAWSVGAGANVLTFGAGSRLTVL.

The chain employs TRBV7-9 and TRBJ2-1, with a weak D call TRBD2 (5 bases). The V end was cut by 5 bases, the J end by 11 bases, with 13 bases between. The CDR3 has 12 amino acids. Germline-derived CDR1 and CDR2 are SEHNR and FQNEAQ (reference sequence). The CDR3 is CASSPDFPKQFF. In DNA, the CDR3 is TGTGCCAGCAGCCCGGACTTTCCGAAGCAGTTCTTC.

The CDR3: CASSFSRDRGYEQYF. CDR3 bases: TGTGCCAGCAGCTTTTCCCGAGACAGGGGATACGAGCAGTACTTC. V gene TRBV7-8 combines with J gene TRBJ2-7; 8 bases fit TRBD1. Germline values: CDR1 SGHVS, CDR2 FQNEAQ. Losses at the gene ends were 3 bases for V and 4 bases for J; bases not matched to a gene: 8. This CDR3 contains 15 residues.

The chain carries TRBV25-1 and TRBJ2-7; D is ambiguous. The CDR3 loop spans 12 amino acids. In germline, CDR1 is MGHDK, CDR2 SYGVNS. V lost 1 base, J lost 3 bases, and 4 bases lay in between. The CDR3 bases are TGTGCCAGCAGTGAATCGGGCTACGAGCAGTACTTC. This gives the protein CASSESGYEQYF.

The V and J genes are TRBV6-5 and TRBJ1-2; D may be TRBD1 (5 bases). The germline V gene encodes CDR1 MNHEY and CDR2 SVGAGI. V lost 5 bases and J lost 9, with 13 bases in between. This CDR3 has 12 residues. DNA for the CDR3: TGTGCCAGCAGTAACGGGGACCTGAGCTACACCTTC. Its translation is CASSNGDLSYTF.

This clone was seen more than once but under ten times. The chain combines TRBV5-1 with TRBJ2-5, with D possibly matching TRBD2 (6 bases). Germline V gene data show CDR1 as SGHRS and CDR2 as YFSETQ. The CDR3 loop spans 13 amino acids. Trimming removed 5 bases from V and 10 bases from J, with 18 bases in between. CDR3 amino acids: CASRRDSADGQYF. The CDR3, as DNA: TGCGCCAGCAGACGGGACTCAGCGGATGGCCAGTACTTC. Full variable domain (outside the CDR3, taken from reference TRBV5-1 and TRBJ2-5): KAGVTQTPRYLIKTRGQQVTLSCSPISGHRSVSWYQQTPGQGLQFLFEYFSETQRNKGNFPGRFSGRQFSNSRSEMNVSTLELGDSALYLCASRRDSADGQYFGPGTRLLVL.

The chain's CDR3 is CAWSVQGGFGYTF. Here the CDR3 DNA reads TGTGCCTGGAGTGTACAGGGAGGGTTCGGCTACACCTTC. This chain joins TRBV30 and TRBJ1-2; TRBD1 might be the D (6 bases). Trimming pared 0 bases from V and 8 bases from J, leaving 13 bases between. The CDR3 is 13 residues long. Germline V gene data show CDR1 as GTSNPN and CDR2 as SVGIG (reference sequence).

In this sample, this clone turned up a few times. The chain carries TRBV6-5 and TRBJ1-2, with 8 bases identical to TRBD1. The CDR3 contains 14 residues. Germline V gene sequence: CDR1 MNHEY, CDR2 SVGAGI. V trimming: 2 bases; J trimming: 7 bases; junction bases outside the gene matches: 6. The CDR3 region has the DNA TGTGCCAGCAGTTACACCACAGGGGGAGCTGGCTACACCTTC. The encoded protein is CASSYTTGGAGYTF.

This clone turned up a few times. This chain connects TRBV7-8 to TRBJ2-3; D is unresolved. Looked up from germline, CDR1 is SGHVS and CDR2 is FQNEAQ. The ends were cut back, 3 bases at V and 2 bases at J, with 9 bases in the middle. The CDR3 loop spans 14 amino acids. The CDR3 loop reads CASSLGLDTDTQYF. The CDR3 coding sequence is TGTGCCAGCAGCTTGGGCCTAGACACAGATACGCAGTATTTT.

This clone has a handful of counts. The rearrangement uses TRBV11-1 and TRBJ2-1, with 9 bases matching TRBD1. Unmatched junction bases numbered 5, after V lost 6 bases and J lost 5 bases. Per germline, CDR1 SGHAT and CDR2 FQDESV (reference sequence). The CDR3 runs 14 residues. CDR3 sequence reads: CASSTWTGDNEQFF. The DNA of the CDR3 is TGTGCCAGCAGTACCTGGACAGGGGACAATGAGCAGTTCTTC.

The rearrangement links TRBV29-1 to TRBJ2-7; D gene uncertain. V lost 7 bases to trimming and J lost 5 bases, with 18 bases between them. CDR1 and CDR2 from the germline V gene are SQVTM and ANQGSEA. The CDR3 has 13 amino acids. CDR3 in DNA: TGCAGCGCGTCCGGCCAGGCCCACCACGAGCAGTACTTC. Protein product: CSASGQAHHEQYF.

This clone appeared a few times. This chain links TRBV4-3 with TRBJ1-2; D may be TRBD1 (5 bases). Trimming cost V 2 bases and J 7 bases, with 20 bases left between them. CDR1 and CDR2 from the germline V gene are LGHNA and YSLEER. The CDR3 covers 16 residues. CDR3 coding DNA: TGCGCCAGCAGCCAAAATAGGGTAGGGGATATGCGTGGCTACACCTTC. Protein sequence: CASSQNRVGDMRGYTF.

V and J are TRBV27 and TRBJ1-5; no clear D gene. V was shortened by 5 bases and J by 0 bases, with 11 bases between the two germline ends. CDR1 is MNHEY and CDR2 is SMNVEV in the germline V gene (reference sequence). The CDR3 sequence is 15 residues long. The CDR3 here is CASSPRQGSNQPQHF. CDR3 bases: TGTGCCAGCAGTCCCCGACAAGGTAGCAATCAGCCCCAGCATTTT.

This sequence joins TRBV4-1 and TRBJ1-6; TRBD1 is a possible D gene (6 bases). The V gene lost 2 bases and the J gene lost 0 bases, with 20 bases spanning the gap. CDR1 MGHRA and CDR2 YSYEKL come from the germline V gene. The CDR3 spans 20 residues. CDR3 loop: CASSQLPPGHEASYNSPLHF. CDR3 sequence (DNA): TGCGCCAGCAGCCAACTCCCGCCGGGACACGAAGCCTCCTATAATTCACCCCTCCACTTT.

This CDR3 reads CASSLARSHGYTF. The CDR3 DNA reads as TGTGCCAGCAGTTTGGCCAGGTCCCATGGCTACACCTTC. The J gene is TRBJ1-2, the V gene TRBV27; D remains unclear. Deletions cut 3 bases from V and 6 bases from J, with 11 bases between. Germline assignment: CDR1 MNHEY and CDR2 SMNVEV (reference sequence). CDR3 length: 13 amino acids.

V is TRBV9 and J is TRBJ1-1; TRBD1 is a possible D gene (5 bases). The ends were cut back, 0 bases at V and 4 bases at J, with 13 bases in the middle. The germline V gene has CDR1 SGDLS and CDR2 YYNGEE. The CDR3 spans 15 residues. The CDR3, as DNA: TGTGCCAGCAGCGTAGGGGTAGGGGATTTCACTGAAGCTTTCTTT. It encodes CASSVGVGDFTEAFF.

The chain carries TRBV2 and TRBJ2-5, with 8 bases aligning to TRBD2. Germline trimming cut 8 bases from V and 0 bases from J; bases unmatched to any gene: 5. This CDR3 contains 14 residues. The germline V gene encodes CDR1 SNHLY and CDR2 FYNNEI. The DNA for the CDR3 is TGTGCCAGCGGTAGCGGGGCGGACCAAGAGACCCAGTACTTC. Protein product: CASGSGADQETQYF.

The V and J genes are TRBV27 and TRBJ2-7; 10 bases line up with TRBD1. This CDR3 is 12 amino acids long. Germline lookup yields CDR1 MNHEY and CDR2 SMNVEV (reference sequence). With 9 bases clipped from V and 4 bases from J, the junction kept 3 bases outside the gene matches. CDR3 protein: CASGDRGYEQYF. CDR3 bases: TGTGCCAGTGGGGACAGGGGTTACGAGCAGTACTTC.

V is TRBV29-1 and J is TRBJ2-1, with unresolved D. Germline V CDR1 and CDR2: SQVTM, ANQGSEA. The length of the CDR3 is 12 residues. V was pared by 6 bases and J by 4 bases, with 10 bases between. The CDR3 protein is CSVLERYNEQFF. Written as DNA, the CDR3 is TGCAGCGTCCTGGAGCGTTACAATGAGCAGTTCTTC.

The CDR3 spells CASSQSYPTNQPQHF. CDR3 bases: TGCGCCAGCAGTCAATCCTACCCCACCAATCAGCCCCAGCATTTT. The gene calls are TRBV23-1 and TRBJ1-5; D is undetermined. TRBV23-1 carries the ORF label, with uncertain function. V dropped 0 bases and J dropped 3 bases, with 9 bases sitting between them. The CDR3 has 15 residues.

The chain is built from TRBV7-3 and TRBJ2-3, with D tentatively TRBD1 (6 bases). This CDR3 has 18 residues. Germline lookup yields CDR1 SGHTA and CDR2 FQGTGA. V gave up 2 bases and J gave up 0 bases, with 18 bases separating them. In DNA, the CDR3 is TGTGCCAGCAGCTTATGGGGGCCAGGGATTGGGAGCACAGATACGCAGTATTTT. Its protein product is CASSLWGPGIGSTDTQYF.

This clone occurred once. J is TRBJ1-2 and V is TRBV27, with D possibly being TRBD1 (6 bases). Trimming pared 6 bases from V and 6 bases from J, leaving 11 bases between. CDR3 size: 12 residues. Germline CDR1 is MNHEY and CDR2 is SMNVEV (reference sequence). CDR3 protein: CASSPGVDGYTF. CDR3 nucleotide sequence: TGTGCCAGCAGCCCAGGGGTGGATGGCTACACCTTC.

V is TRBV4-3 and J is TRBJ2-3; the match to TRBD2 covers 10 bases. The CDR3 extends over 17 amino acids. Germline V gene lookup returns CDR1 LGHNA and CDR2 YSLEER. With 5 bases clipped from V and 2 bases from J, the junction kept 10 bases outside the gene matches. The CDR3, as DNA: TGCGCCAGCAGCGAAGGTTTAGCGGGGGGTCTCACAGATACGCAGTATTTT. Residues: CASSEGLAGGLTDTQYF.

This clone was counted a few times. The chain carries TRBV2 and TRBJ1-2, with 9 bases identical to TRBD1. This CDR3 is built from 15 residues. The V gene's germline CDR1 is SNHLY and CDR2 FYNNEI. The V segment lost 7 bases and the J segment 0 bases; nucleotides outside the gene matches: 6. CDR3 loop: CASIWTGDTNYGYTF. CDR3 DNA sequence: TGTGCCAGCATCTGGACAGGGGATACTAACTATGGCTACACCTTC.

This sequence joins TRBV30 and TRBJ1-2; D remains unclear. Per the germline V gene, CDR1 is GTSNPN and CDR2 is SVGIG (reference sequence). Deletions cut 3 bases from V and 0 bases from J, with 20 bases between. The CDR3 contains 17 residues. CDR3 DNA sequence: TGTGCCTGGAGCGGACCCACTCCACGCCCTACTAACTATGGCTACACCTTC. This translates into CAWSGPTPRPTNYGYTF. Complete variable domain (other parts from reference TRBV30 and TRBJ1-2): SQTIHQWPATLVQPVGSPLSLECTVEGTSNPNLYWYRQAAGRGLQLLFYSVGIGQISSEVPQNLSASRPQDRQFILSSKKLLLSDSGFYLCAWSGPTPRPTNYGYTFGSGTRLTVV.